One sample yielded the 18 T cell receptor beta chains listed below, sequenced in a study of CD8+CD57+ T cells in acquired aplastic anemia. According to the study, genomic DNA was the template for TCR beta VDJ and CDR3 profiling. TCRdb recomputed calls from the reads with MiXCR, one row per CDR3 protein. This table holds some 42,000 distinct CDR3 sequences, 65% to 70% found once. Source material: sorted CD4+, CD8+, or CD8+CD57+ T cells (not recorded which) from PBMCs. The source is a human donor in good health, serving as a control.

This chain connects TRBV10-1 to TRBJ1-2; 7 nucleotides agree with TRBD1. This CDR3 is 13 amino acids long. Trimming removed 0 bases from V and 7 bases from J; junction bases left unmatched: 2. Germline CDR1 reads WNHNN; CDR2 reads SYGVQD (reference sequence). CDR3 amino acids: CASSESAGGGYTF. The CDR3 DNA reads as TGCGCCAGCAGTGAGTCGGCAGGGGGTGGCTACACCTTC.

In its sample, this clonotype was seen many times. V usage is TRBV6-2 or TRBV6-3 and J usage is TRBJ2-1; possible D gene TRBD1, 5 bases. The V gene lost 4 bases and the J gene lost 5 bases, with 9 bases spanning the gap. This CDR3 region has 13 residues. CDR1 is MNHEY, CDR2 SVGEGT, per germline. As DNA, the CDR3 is TGTGCCAGCAGTTCGCAGGGCCACAATGAGCAGTTCTTC. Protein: CASSSQGHNEQFF.

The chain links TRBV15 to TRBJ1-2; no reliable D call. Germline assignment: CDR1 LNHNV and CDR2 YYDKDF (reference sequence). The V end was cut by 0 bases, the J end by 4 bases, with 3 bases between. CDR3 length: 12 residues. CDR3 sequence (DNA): TGTGCCACCAGCAGAGATGGCTATGGCTACACCTTC. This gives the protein CATSRDGYGYTF.

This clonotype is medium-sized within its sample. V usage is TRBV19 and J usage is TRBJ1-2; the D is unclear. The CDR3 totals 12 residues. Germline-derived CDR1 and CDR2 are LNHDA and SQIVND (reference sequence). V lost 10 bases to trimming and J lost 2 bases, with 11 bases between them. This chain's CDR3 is CATTPGNYGYTF. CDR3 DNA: TGTGCCACCACTCCCGGGAACTATGGCTACACCTTC.

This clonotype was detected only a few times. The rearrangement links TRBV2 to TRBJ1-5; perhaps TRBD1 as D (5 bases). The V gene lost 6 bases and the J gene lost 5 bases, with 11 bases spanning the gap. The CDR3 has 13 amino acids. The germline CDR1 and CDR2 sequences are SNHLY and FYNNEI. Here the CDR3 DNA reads TGTGCCAGCAGCCAGGGCATGGATCAGCCCCAGCATTTT. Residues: CASSQGMDQPQHF.

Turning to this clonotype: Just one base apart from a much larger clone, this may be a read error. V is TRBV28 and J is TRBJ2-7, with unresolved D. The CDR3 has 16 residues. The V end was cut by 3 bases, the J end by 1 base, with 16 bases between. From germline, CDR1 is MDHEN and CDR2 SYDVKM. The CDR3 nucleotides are TGTGCCAGCAGTTTGGGTTTCCCCGACCGGTCCTACGAGCAGTACTTC. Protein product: CASSLGFPDRSYEQYF.

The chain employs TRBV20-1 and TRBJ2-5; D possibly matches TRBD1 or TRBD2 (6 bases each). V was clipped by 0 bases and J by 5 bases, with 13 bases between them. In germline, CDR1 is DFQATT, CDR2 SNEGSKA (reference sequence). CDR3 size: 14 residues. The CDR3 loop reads CSARDRLGGETQYF. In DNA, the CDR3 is TGCAGTGCTAGAGACCGCCTCGGGGGCGAGACCCAGTACTTC.

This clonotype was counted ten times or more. CDR3 nucleotides: TGTGCCAGCAGTTTAGTCAGGGATTCCTACAATGAGCAGTTCTTC. Amino acids: CASSLVRDSYNEQFF. This chain connects TRBV12-3 or TRBV12-4 to TRBJ2-1, with a weak D call TRBD1 (5 bases). The CDR3 is 15 amino acids. V lost 1 base to trimming and J lost 1 base, with 8 bases between them.

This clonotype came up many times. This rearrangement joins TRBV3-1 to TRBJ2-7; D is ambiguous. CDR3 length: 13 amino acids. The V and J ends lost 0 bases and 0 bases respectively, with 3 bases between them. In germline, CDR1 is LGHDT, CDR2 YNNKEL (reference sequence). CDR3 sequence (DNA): TGTGCCAGCAGCCAAGACACCTCCTACGAGCAGTACTTC. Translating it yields CASSQDTSYEQYF.

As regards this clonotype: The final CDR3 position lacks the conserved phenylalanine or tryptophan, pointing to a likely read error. CDR3: CASSVSFTDTQYS. CDR3 coding DNA: TGTGCCAGCAGCGTGAGCTTCACAGATACGCAGTATTCT. The chain combines TRBV7-9 with TRBJ2-3; D remains ambiguous. The length of the CDR3 is 13 residues. V dropped 5 bases and J dropped 2 bases, with 8 bases sitting between them. Germline CDR1 is SEHNR and CDR2 is FQNEAQ (reference sequence).

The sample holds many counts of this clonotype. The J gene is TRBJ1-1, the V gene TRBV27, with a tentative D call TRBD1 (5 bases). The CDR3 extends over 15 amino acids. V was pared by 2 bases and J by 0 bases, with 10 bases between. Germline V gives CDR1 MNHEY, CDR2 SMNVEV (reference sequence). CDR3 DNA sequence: TGTGCCAGCAGTTTAACTGGCAGGGTGAACACTGAAGCTTTCTTT. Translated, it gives CASSLTGRVNTEAFF.

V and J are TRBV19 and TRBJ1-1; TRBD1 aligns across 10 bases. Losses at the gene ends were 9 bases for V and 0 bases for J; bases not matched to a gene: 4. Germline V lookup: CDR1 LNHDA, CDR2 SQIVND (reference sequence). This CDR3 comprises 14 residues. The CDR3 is CARETGGVNTEAFF. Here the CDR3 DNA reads TGTGCCAGGGAGACAGGGGGCGTGAACACTGAAGCTTTCTTT.

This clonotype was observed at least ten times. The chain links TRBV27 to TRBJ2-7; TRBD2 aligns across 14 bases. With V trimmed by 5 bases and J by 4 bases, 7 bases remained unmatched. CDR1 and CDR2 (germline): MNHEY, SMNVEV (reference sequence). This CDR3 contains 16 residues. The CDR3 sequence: CASSPRGLAGEYEQYF. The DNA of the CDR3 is TGTGCCAGCAGTCCCCGGGGACTAGCGGGGGAATACGAGCAGTACTTC.

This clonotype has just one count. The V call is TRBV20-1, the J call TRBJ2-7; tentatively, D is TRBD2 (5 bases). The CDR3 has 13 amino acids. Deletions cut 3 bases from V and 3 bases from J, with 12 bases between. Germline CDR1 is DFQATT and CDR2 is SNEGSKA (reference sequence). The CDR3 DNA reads TGCAGTGCTAGTTCCGGGAAGGGCTACGAGCAGTACTTC. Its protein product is CSASSGKGYEQYF.

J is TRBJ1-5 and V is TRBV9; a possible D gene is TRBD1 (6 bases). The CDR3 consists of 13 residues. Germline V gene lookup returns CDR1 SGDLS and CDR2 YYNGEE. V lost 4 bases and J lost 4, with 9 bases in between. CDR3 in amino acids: CASSRDMNQPQHF. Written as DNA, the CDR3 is TGTGCCAGCAGCCGGGACATGAATCAGCCCCAGCATTTT.

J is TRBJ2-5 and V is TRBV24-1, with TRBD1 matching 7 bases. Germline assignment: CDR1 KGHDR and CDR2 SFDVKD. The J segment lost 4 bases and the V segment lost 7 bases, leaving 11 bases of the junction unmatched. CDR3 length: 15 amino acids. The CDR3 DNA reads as TGTGCCACCAGCGACGCCAGGGGGTTGGCAGAGACCCAGTACTTC. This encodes CATSDARGLAETQYF.

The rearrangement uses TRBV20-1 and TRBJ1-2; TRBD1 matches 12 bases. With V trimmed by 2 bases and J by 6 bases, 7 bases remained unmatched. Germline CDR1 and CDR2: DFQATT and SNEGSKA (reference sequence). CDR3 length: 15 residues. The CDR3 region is CSARPSGQGADGYTF. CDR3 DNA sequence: TGCAGTGCTAGACCATCGGGACAGGGGGCGGATGGCTACACCTTC.

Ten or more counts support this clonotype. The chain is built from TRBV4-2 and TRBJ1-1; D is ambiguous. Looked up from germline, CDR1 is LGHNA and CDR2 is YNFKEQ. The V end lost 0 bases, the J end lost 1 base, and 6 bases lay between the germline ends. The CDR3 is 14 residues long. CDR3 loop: CASSQDPGNTEAFF. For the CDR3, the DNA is TGTGCCAGCAGCCAAGATCCGGGGAACACTGAAGCTTTCTTT.